The 20 T cell receptor beta chains presented below share a single source sample, sequenced in a study of somatic mutations in cytotoxic T cells in rheumatoid arthritis. Generated by immunoSEQ multiplex PCR, the TCRdb table keeps only in-frame clones and is missing some. The table lists 16,000 or so clones, around 80% of them singletons. The sequenced material came from CD8+ T cells sorted from blood. The receptors shown here come from an adult with rheumatoid arthritis.

This chain uses TRBV5-6 with TRBJ1-2; TRBD1 might be the D (5 bases). Per the germline V gene, CDR1 is SGHDT and CDR2 is YYEEEE. Between the trimmed V and J ends, which lost 4 bases and 4 bases, there was a span of 20 bases. The CDR3 is 16 residues long. The CDR3 spells CASSRTRDQVRYGYTF. The CDR3 DNA reads TGTGCCAGCAGCCGGACCCGGGACCAAGTCCGCTATGGCTACACCTTC.

This sequence joins TRBV7-9 and TRBJ1-2, with 10 bases aligning to TRBD1. Trimming removed 5 bases from V and 0 bases from J; junction bases left unmatched: 6. Per germline, CDR1 SEHNR and CDR2 FQNEAQ (reference sequence). The CDR3 sequence is 16 residues long. CDR3 DNA: TGTGCCAGCAGCCTCGGGACAGGGGCCACTAACTATGGCTACACCTTC. Its translation: CASSLGTGATNYGYTF.

The chain combines TRBV7-9 with TRBJ1-2; 11 positions agree with TRBD1. J gave up 2 bases and V 5 bases, and 10 bases lay outside the gene matches. The CDR3 runs 17 residues. Germline V lookup: CDR1 SEHNR, CDR2 FQNEAQ (reference sequence). The CDR3 reads CASSPSGTGGLNYGYTF. The DNA for the CDR3 is TGTGCCAGCAGCCCCTCCGGGACAGGGGGACTGAACTATGGCTACACCTTC.

This chain's CDR3 is CASSVAAGGPPDTQYF. CDR3 bases: TGTGCCAGCAGCGTAGCAGCGGGGGGGCCCCCAGATACGCAGTATTTT. This chain joins TRBV9 and TRBJ2-3, with 10 bases aligning to TRBD2. The CDR3 runs to 16 residues. Germline loops: CDR1 SGDLS, CDR2 YYNGEE. With 0 bases clipped from V and 4 bases from J, the junction kept 5 bases outside the gene matches.

This sequence joins TRBV19 and TRBJ2-7, with unresolved D. This CDR3 spans 13 amino acids. From germline, CDR1 is LNHDA and CDR2 SQIVND (reference sequence). V was pared by 3 bases and J by 3 bases, with 9 bases between. The CDR3 DNA follows: TGTGCCAGTAGTATCGGGCAGAACTACGAGCAGTACTTC. Encoded protein: CASSIGQNYEQYF.

The chain couples TRBV11-2 to TRBJ2-3, with 8 bases lining up with TRBD2. Germline lookup yields CDR1 SGHAT and CDR2 FQNNGV. The trim removed 5 bases at V and 5 bases at J, leaving 9 bases unmatched. This CDR3 is 15 amino acids long. CDR3 region: CASSISGGPGDTQYF. CDR3 nucleotides: TGTGCCAGCAGCATTTCGGGGGGGCCGGGAGATACGCAGTATTTT.

V and J are TRBV9 and TRBJ1-1; weak D call: TRBD1 (5 bases). Germline V CDR1 and CDR2: SGDLS, YYNGEE. There are 14 residues in the CDR3. The germline V and J ends were trimmed by 3 bases and 0 bases, with 9 bases remaining between them. CDR3 sequence (DNA): TGTGCCAGCAGCGGGGCGGGGCTGAACACTGAAGCTTTCTTT. It yields the protein CASSGAGLNTEAFF.

CDR3 sequence (DNA): TGTGCCAGCAGCGCTTCCCCGGGACTAGCGCACGAGCAGTACTTC. It codes for CASSASPGLAHEQYF. The chain uses TRBV9 and TRBJ2-7, with TRBD2 matching 10 bases. The trim removed 3 bases at V and 5 bases at J, leaving 8 bases unmatched. Germline assignment: CDR1 SGDLS and CDR2 YYNGEE. The CDR3 covers 15 residues.

This clone was seen just once. The V gene is TRBV29-1, the J gene TRBJ2-3; D might be TRBD1 (7 bases). Germline V gene data show CDR1 as SQVTM and CDR2 as ANQGSEA. V was trimmed by 3 bases and J by 2 bases, leaving 12 bases between them. This CDR3 is 14 amino acids long. Here the CDR3 reads CSVDGGTDTDTQYF. The CDR3 DNA reads TGCAGCGTTGATGGCGGGACAGACACAGATACGCAGTATTTT.

The V gene is TRBV7-6, the J gene TRBJ2-7; the match to TRBD1 covers 11 bases. The junction had 2 bases not matched to a gene; V was cut back by 5 bases and J by 2 bases. The CDR3 totals 14 residues. Germline CDR1 is SGHVS and CDR2 is FNYEAQ. Written as DNA, the CDR3 is TGTGCCAGCAGCCAGGGACAGGGGGCCTACGAGCAGTACTTC. It is translated as CASSQGQGAYEQYF.

This clone has only a few counts. The chain recombines TRBV14 with TRBJ1-1; D unclear. The germline CDR1 and CDR2 sequences are SGHDN and FVKESK. Trimming took 2 bases from V and 5 from J, leaving 9 bases between them. The CDR3 is made up of 13 amino acids. CDR3 nucleotides: TGTGCCAGCAGCCAAACCGGAGGGACTGAAGCTTTCTTT. Amino acids: CASSQTGGTEAFF.

This clone was seen a handful of times. CDR3: CASSDPLGELAGEYEQYF. In DNA form, the CDR3 reads TGTGCCAGCAGCGACCCCCTCGGAGAACTAGCGGGGGAGTACGAGCAGTACTTC. V and J are TRBV5-6 and TRBJ2-7, with TRBD2 identical over 11 bases. V lost 4 bases, J lost 4 bases, and 16 bases stayed unmatched. Germline-derived CDR1 and CDR2 are SGHDT and YYEEEE. This CDR3 region has 18 residues.

This rearrangement joins TRBV6-5 to TRBJ1-1, with D tentatively TRBD1 (6 bases). V lost 6 bases, J lost 3 bases, and 14 bases lay in between. The CDR3 sequence is 14 residues long. Germline CDR1 is MNHEY and CDR2 is SVGAGI. The CDR3 protein is CASSPTGAYTEAFF. Here the CDR3 DNA reads TGTGCCAGCAGCCCCACGGGGGCCTACACTGAAGCTTTCTTT.

Only a few counts were recorded for this clone. Written as DNA, the CDR3 is TGTGCCAGCAGTGATAAGCAGGGATGGTTGGACACTGAAGCTTTCTTT. Residues: CASSDKQGWLDTEAFF. The chain employs TRBV2 and TRBJ1-1; D is possibly TRBD1 (5 bases). The germline V gene encodes CDR1 SNHLY and CDR2 FYNNEI. The CDR3 has 16 amino acids. V was pared by 3 bases and J by 3 bases, with 17 bases between.

V and J are TRBV29-1 and TRBJ2-3; 12 positions match TRBD2. The CDR3 consists of 13 residues. Germline CDR1 is SQVTM and CDR2 is ANQGSEA. The trim removed 7 bases at V and 4 bases at J, leaving 3 bases unmatched. The CDR3 protein is CSARLAGADTQYF. CDR3 nucleotides: TGCAGCGCGCGACTAGCGGGGGCAGATACGCAGTATTTT.

This rearrangement joins TRBV25-1 to TRBJ2-7; D is possibly TRBD1 (6 bases). The germline V gene encodes CDR1 MGHDK and CDR2 SYGVNS. V lost 6 bases and J 0 bases, leaving 9 bases between the germline ends. CDR3 length: 13 amino acids. The CDR3 DNA reads TGTGCCAGCAGATCGACAGGCTCCTACGAGCAGTACTTC. This codes for CASRSTGSYEQYF.

A few counts support this clone. The V and J genes are TRBV5-1 and TRBJ1-2, with unresolved D. The CDR3 runs to 12 residues. Per the germline V gene, CDR1 is SGHRS and CDR2 is YFSETQ. Trimming removed 5 bases from V and 7 bases from J, with 12 bases in between. As DNA, the CDR3 is TGCGCCAGCAGTCAGGATGTTGGTGGCTACACCTTC. Translated: CASSQDVGGYTF. Full variable domain (rest looked up from reference TRBV5-1 and TRBJ1-2): KAGVTQTPRYLIKTRGQQVTLSCSPISGHRSVSWYQQTPGQGLQFLFEYFSETQRNKGNFPGRFSGRQFSNSRSEMNVSTLELGDSALYLCASSQDVGGYTFGSGTRLTVV.

The gene calls are TRBV6-5 and TRBJ2-7; perhaps TRBD2 as D (5 bases). This CDR3 has 13 residues. The germline gives CDR1 MNHEY, CDR2 SVGAGI. The V and J ends lost 8 bases and 1 base respectively, with 12 bases between them. The chain's CDR3 is CASSGGPSYEQYF. In nucleotides, the CDR3 is TGTGCCAGCTCCGGCGGGCCATCCTACGAGCAGTACTTC.

The chain has TRBV5-1 and TRBJ2-5; 9 nucleotides line up with TRBD1. The end of the DNA fits TRBJ2-7 better, so the J call may be wrong. Germline V gene lookup returns CDR1 SGHRS and CDR2 YFSETQ. The CDR3 loop spans 16 amino acids. The CDR3, as DNA: TGCGCCAGCAGCGGGGGGACGGGACAGGGTTCCTACGAGCAGTACTTC. Protein sequence: CASSGGTGQGSYEQYF.

This clone was counted a few times. This chain joins TRBV29-1 and TRBJ2-7, with TRBD1 matching 7 bases. In germline, CDR1 is SQVTM, CDR2 ANQGSEA. The CDR3 sequence is 12 residues long. The junction had 4 bases not matched to a gene; V was cut back by 6 bases and J by 2 bases. CDR3 residues: CSVGDRAYEQYF. CDR3 sequence (DNA): TGCAGCGTGGGGGACAGAGCCTACGAGCAGTACTTC.